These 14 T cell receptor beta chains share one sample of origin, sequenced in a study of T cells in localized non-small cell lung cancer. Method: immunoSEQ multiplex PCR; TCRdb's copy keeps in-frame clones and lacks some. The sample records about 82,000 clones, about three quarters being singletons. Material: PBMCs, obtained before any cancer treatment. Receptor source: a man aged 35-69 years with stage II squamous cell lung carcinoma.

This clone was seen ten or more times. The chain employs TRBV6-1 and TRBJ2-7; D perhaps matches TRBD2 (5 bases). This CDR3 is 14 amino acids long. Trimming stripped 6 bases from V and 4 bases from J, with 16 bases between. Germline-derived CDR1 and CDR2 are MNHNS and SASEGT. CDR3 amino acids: CASRRGLTVYEQYF. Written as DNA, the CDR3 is TGTGCCAGCAGGAGAGGACTGACGGTTTACGAGCAGTACTTC.

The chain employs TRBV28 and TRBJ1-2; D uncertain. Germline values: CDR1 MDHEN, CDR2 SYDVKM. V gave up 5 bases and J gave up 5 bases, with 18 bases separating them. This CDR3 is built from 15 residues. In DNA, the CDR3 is TGTGCCAGCAGTCCCAATTTCCGCGAGCTATATGGCTACACCTTC. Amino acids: CASSPNFRELYGYTF.

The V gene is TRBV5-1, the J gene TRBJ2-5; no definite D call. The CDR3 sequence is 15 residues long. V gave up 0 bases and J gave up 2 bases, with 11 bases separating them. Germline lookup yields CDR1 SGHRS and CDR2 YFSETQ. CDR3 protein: CASSLEARLQETQYF. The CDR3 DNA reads TGCGCCAGCAGCTTGGAGGCCAGACTTCAAGAGACCCAGTACTTC.

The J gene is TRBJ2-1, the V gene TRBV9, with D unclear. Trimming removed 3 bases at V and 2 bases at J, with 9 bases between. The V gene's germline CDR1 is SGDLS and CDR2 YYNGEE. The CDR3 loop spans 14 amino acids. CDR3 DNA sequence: TGTGCCAGCAGCGAGGGCGAGCCCTACAATGAGCAGTTCTTC. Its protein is CASSEGEPYNEQFF.

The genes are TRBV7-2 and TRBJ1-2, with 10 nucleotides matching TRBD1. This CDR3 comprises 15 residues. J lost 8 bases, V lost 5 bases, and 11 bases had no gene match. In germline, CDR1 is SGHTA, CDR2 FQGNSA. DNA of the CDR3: TGTGCCAGCAGCCAATCCCGGGACAGGGGTGGAGGCTACACCTTC. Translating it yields CASSQSRDRGGGYTF.

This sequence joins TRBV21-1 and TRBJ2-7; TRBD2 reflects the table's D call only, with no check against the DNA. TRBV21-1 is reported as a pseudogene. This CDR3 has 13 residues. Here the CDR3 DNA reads TGTGCCAGCAACCCCAAAATTAGCTACGAGCAGTACTTC. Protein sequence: CASNPKISYEQYF.

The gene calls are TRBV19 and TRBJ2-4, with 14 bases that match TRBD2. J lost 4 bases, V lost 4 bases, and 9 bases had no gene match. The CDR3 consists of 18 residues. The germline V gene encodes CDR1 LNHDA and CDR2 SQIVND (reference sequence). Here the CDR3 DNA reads TGTGCCAGTAGTACAGGGACTAGCGGGGGTCCTAGGAAAAACATTCAGTACTTC. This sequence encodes CASSTGTSGGPRKNIQYF.

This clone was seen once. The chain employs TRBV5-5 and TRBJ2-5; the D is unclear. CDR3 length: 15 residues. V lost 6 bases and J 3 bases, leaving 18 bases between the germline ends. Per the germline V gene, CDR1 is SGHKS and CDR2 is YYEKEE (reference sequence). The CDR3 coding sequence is TGTGCCAGCAAACGGGTCCCGGGCGGAGAAGAGACCCAGTACTTC. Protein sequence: CASKRVPGGEETQYF.

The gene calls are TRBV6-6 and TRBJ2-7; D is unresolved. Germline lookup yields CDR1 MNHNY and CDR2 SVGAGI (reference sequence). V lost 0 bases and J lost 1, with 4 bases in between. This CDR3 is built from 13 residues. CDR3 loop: CASSYSISYEQYF. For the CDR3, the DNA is TGTGCCAGCAGTTACTCCATATCCTACGAGCAGTACTTC.

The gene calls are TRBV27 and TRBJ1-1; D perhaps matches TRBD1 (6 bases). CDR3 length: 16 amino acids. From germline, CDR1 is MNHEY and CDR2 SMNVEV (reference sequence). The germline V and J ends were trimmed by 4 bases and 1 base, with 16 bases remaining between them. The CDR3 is CASSSIWTDTNTEAFF. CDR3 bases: TGTGCCAGCAGTTCTATATGGACAGACACGAACACTGAAGCTTTCTTT.

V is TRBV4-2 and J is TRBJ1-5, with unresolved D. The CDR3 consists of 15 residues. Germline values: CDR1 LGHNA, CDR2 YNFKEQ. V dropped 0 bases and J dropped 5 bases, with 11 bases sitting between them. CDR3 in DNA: TGTGCCAGCAGCCAAGATGGGCAGGCCGATCAGCCCCAGCATTTT. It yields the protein CASSQDGQADQPQHF.

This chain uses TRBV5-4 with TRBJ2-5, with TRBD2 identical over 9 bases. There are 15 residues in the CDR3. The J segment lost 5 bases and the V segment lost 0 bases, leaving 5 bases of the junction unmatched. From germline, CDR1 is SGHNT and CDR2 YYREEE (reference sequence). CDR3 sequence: CASSLGGGARETQYF. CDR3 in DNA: TGTGCCAGCAGCTTGGGCGGGGGGGCCCGGGAGACCCAGTACTTC.

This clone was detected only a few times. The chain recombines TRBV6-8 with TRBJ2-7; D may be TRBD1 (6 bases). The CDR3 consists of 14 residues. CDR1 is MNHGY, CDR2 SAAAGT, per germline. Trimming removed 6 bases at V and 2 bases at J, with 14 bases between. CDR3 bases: TGTGCCAGCAGCTACAGGGTCGGAACCTACGAGCAGTACTTC. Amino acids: CASSYRVGTYEQYF.

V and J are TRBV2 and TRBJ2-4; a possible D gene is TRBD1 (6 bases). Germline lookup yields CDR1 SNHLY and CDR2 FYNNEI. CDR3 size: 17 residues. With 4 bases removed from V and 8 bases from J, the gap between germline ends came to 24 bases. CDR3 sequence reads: CASSAGWAGATGYIQYF. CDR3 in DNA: TGTGCCAGCAGTGCGGGCTGGGCAGGGGCCACTGGATACATTCAGTACTTC.